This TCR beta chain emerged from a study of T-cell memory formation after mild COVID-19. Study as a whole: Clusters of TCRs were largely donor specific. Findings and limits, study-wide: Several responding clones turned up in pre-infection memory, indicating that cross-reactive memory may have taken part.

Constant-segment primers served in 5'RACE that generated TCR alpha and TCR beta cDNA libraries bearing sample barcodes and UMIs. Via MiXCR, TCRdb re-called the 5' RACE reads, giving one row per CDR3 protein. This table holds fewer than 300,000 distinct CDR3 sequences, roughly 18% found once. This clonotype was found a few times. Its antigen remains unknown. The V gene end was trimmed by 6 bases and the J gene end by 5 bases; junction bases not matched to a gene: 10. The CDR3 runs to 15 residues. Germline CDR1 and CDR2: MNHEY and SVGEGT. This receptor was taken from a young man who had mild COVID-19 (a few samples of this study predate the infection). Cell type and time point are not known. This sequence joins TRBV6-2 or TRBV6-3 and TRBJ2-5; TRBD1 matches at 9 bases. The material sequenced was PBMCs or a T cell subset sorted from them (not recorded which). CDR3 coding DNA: TGTGCCAGCAGCCTGACAGGGGGGGAATCGGAGACCCAGTACTTC. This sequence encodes CASSLTGGESETQYF.